Here is one T cell receptor beta chain with its context. TCRdb keeps only in-frame clones here, not all; method: immunoSEQ multiplex PCR. The profile shows tens of thousands of clones, roughly nine tenths of them singletons. Per germline, CDR1 MRHNA and CDR2 SNTAGT. Trimming shortened V by 4 bases and J by 1 base, and 11 bases separated the two germline ends. CDR3 size: 15 residues. The data are from a study of OX40 agonist ivuxolimab in advanced cancers. Material: CD4+ or CD8+ T cells sorted from blood, obtained in a trial of the OX40 agonist ivuxolimab. The TCR comes from an adult with an advanced solid tumor such as melanoma, head and neck, liver or kidney cancer. This rearrangement joins TRBV6-4 to TRBJ1-5; D gene ambiguous. CDR3 DNA sequence: TGTGCCAGCAGTGTAGAGGGATCAAGCAATCAGCCCCAGCATTTT. Protein product: CASSVEGSSNQPQHF.